This T cell receptor (beta chain) was sequenced in a study of T cell responses to AZD1222 COVID-19 vaccine (dated by TCRdb to the early 2020s). Notes on the research overall: AZD1222 recipients whose second dose came at about 4 weeks and those whose second dose came at about 12 weeks were combined into one group, since spike-specific TCR depth and breadth did not differ between the two schedules. TCR sequencing covered over 230 trial participants: around 210 given two doses of AZD1222 and 26 given two doses of MenACWY control vaccine. Trial participants were enrolled by age into subgroups of 18-55, 56-69 and 70-plus years, and around 150, 28 and 57 TCR-sequenced participants, respectively, were included in these subgroups. Paper-wide results and their limitations: Reportedly, close to half of the unique spike-specific TCRs recognized epitopes lying outside the regions that are mutated in the B.1.351 and B.1.1.7 variants. Spike-specific TCR breadth and depth rose significantly after two AZD1222 doses compared with day 0 and with MenACWY recipients. In the small 56-69-year group, the increase in depth fell short of significance, most likely because of low power. Participants were mostly white British, with more females than males. The authors suggested clonal diversity may have been underestimated. Conclusions about previously exposed vaccinees are limited, since just six AZD1222 recipients were seropositive for SARS-CoV-2 at baseline. No day 14 peak-response samples were available, so repertoires were characterized only after the peak T cell response. The whole spike protein was spanned by vaccine-associated CD4 TCRs, and dominant responses were seen in regions 160-218 and 743-854.

Germline trimming amounts to 4 bases on V and 1 base on J, with 2 as the count of junction bases outside the gene matches. For CDR1 and CDR2, the germline V gene lists SGHVS and FNYEAQ. The CDR3 numbers 14 residues from cysteine through phenylalanine. Only the CDR3 DNA stays, 42 bases, in frame from base 1. The CDR3 regions of human TCRbeta chains were subjected to immunosequencing. The published analysis was carried out like this. TCRs in the repertoires were matched against a reference library of SARS-CoV-2-specific TCRs that had been generated with the MIRA antigen-specificity platform. Breadth was defined as the fraction of unique TCRs that were SARS-CoV-2-associated, and depth was defined as the fraction of total T cells that were SARS-CoV-2-associated. Using the MIRA data, each spike-specific TCR was assigned both to the spike region to which the TCR was reactive and to a CD4 or CD8 class. Log10-transformed breadth and depth values were compared by one-way ANOVA with Sidak's multiple comparisons tests. TCRdb obtained this table from immuneACCESS and retained in-frame rearrangements with V and J assigned. These tables miss some clones; where compared with another copy, unresolved V genes account for less than half of the shortfall, and the remainder is unexplained. The V and J calls and clone size are taken from that table; D and trimming were inferred from the DNA. For this sample the table gives about 150,000 clones, of which 91% were detected only once. The ten largest clones capture about 1.5% of the sample.

This sample's time point label indicates: baseline before first vaccination. Vaccinee samples were obtained from the UK trials COV001 and COV002, which included a single-blind randomized controlled phase 2/3 trial of AZD1222 (ChAdOx1 nCoV-19) in healthy adults. For TCRbeta chain sequencing, PBMC samples from trial participants were taken at day 0 and at day 28 after the second dose. This clone showed up just once. This receptor's antigen is unknown. Per-base quality was not reported, and no clone a single base away is much larger than it. The chain is made from TRBV7-6 and TRBJ2-7; 9 bases in the junction line up with TRBD1. This sequence was found in an adult in good health. This material consisted of peripheral blood, taken on day 0 of AZD1222 vaccination. In nucleotide form, the sequence is TGTGCCAGCAGCTACGGGACAGGGTCCTACGAGCAGTACTTC. The resulting protein is CASSYGTGSYEQYF.